Listed below are T cell receptor beta chains from one sample, sequenced in a study of T-cell memory formation after mild COVID-19. One entry per CDR3 protein results from TCRdb running MiXCR on the 5' RACE reads. The sample records some 340,000 distinct CDR3 sequences, over 10% being singletons. The source material was PBMCs or a T cell subset sorted from them (not recorded which). These receptors were collected from a man aged 18 to 29 who had mild COVID-19 (a few samples of this study predate the infection). Cell type and time point are not known. Both conserved end residues are part of each CDR3. D genes are given only for firm matches. The listing skips clone size in some rows; elsewhere it reads once, few, many or a size class.

clone_size cdr3_length j_call d_call v_call cdr3_nt cdr3_aa
many 14 TRBJ1-5 - TRBV4-2 TGTGCCAGCAGCCAAGGATATAGCAATCAGCCCCAGCATTTT CASSQGYSNQPQHF
- 15 TRBJ2-3 TRBD2 TRBV7-2 TGTGCCAGCAGCCCAAGCGGGGGGGCCGCAGATACGCAGTATTTT CASSPSGGAADTQYF
- 15 TRBJ2-7 - TRBV6-6 TGTGCCAGCAGTTACCCGGGGAAGGGGTCCTACGAGCAGTACTTC CASSYPGKGSYEQYF
many 15 TRBJ2-1 TRBD1 TRBV12-3/TRBV12-4 TGTGCCAGCAGTCGGCCGGGACAGATATACAATGAGCAGTTCTTC CASSRPGQIYNEQFF
few 14 TRBJ1-5 - TRBV18 TGTGCCAGCTCTATCACAGGACTGAATCAGCCCCAGCATTTT CASSITGLNQPQHF
- 17 TRBJ2-2 - TRBV9 TGTGCCAGCGGCCTACACCCCAGGGATAAGCGCACCGGGGAGCTGTTTTTT CASGLHPRDKRTGELFF
few 14 TRBJ1-1 - TRBV7-9 TGTGCCAGCAGCTTTGAGGGCCCCGCCGGTGAAGCTTTCTTT CASSFEGPAGEAFF
few 14 TRBJ2-6 - TRBV12-3/TRBV12-4 TGTGCCAGCAGTTTATGGGGTGGGGCCAACGTCCTGACTTTC CASSLWGGANVLTF
few 14 TRBJ2-3 TRBD1 TRBV6-1 TGTGCCAGCAGTGATCAACAGGGGATAGATACGCAGTATTTT CASSDQQGIDTQYF
many 13 TRBJ2-3 TRBD1 TRBV9 TGTGCCAGCAGCGAGGGGGCCGGAGATACGCAGTATTTT CASSEGAGDTQYF
- 16 TRBJ2-4 - TRBV15 TGTGCCACCAGCAGCGAACAGGGCTGGGCCAAAAACATTCAGTACTTC CATSSEQGWAKNIQYF
- 14 TRBJ1-2 - TRBV4-3 TGCGCCAGCAGCCAAGATGGGGCCGACTATGGCTACACCTTC CASSQDGADYGYTF
few 16 TRBJ1-3 - TRBV2 TGTGCCAGCAGGGTGTTCCAGGGGTTGCTTGGAAACACCATATATTTT CASRVFQGLLGNTIYF
- 15 TRBJ1-2 - TRBV7-9 TGTGCCAGCACCCCCGAGGTGGGGGGAAACTATGGCTACACCTTC CASTPEVGGNYGYTF
once 14 TRBJ2-1 - TRBV25-1 TGTGCCAGCACCCCCAGCGACAAAGACAATGAGCAGTTCTTC CASTPSDKDNEQFF
- 16 TRBJ2-3 - TRBV6-2/TRBV6-3 TGTGCCAGCAGTTACTCGCGGGCAGGGGCCACAGATACGCAGTATTTT CASSYSRAGATDTQYF
- 20 TRBJ2-1 TRBD2 TRBV5-1 TGCGCCAGCAGCTTGAGCTACGTACGGCGGGGGGCCAATGCCTACAATGAGCAGTTCTTC CASSLSYVRRGANAYNEQFF
- 15 TRBJ1-1 - TRBV10-3 TGTGCCATCAGTGAGCTGGGGGGCCGCGACACTGAAGCTTTCTTT CAISELGGRDTEAFF
- 14 TRBJ2-3 TRBD2 TRBV7-9 TGTGCCAGCAGCTTAGTAGCGGGGGGGATTACGCAGTATTTT CASSLVAGGITQYF
- 15 TRBJ1-1 TRBD1 TRBV28 TGTGCCAGCAGTTCAACAGGGGCAGGGAGCACTGAAGCTTTCTTT CASSSTGAGSTEAFF
few 15 TRBJ2-2 - TRBV27 TGTGCCAGCAGTCCTCAGGGTGTGGACACCGGGGAGCTGTTTTTT CASSPQGVDTGELFF
many 12 TRBJ2-2 - TRBV7-6 TGTGCCAGCAGCCTGGACCTCGGGGAGCTGTTTTTT CASSLDLGELFF
few 14 TRBJ2-5 TRBD1 TRBV3-1 TGTGCCAGCAGCCGGGAAGGACAGGGAGAGACCCAGTACTTC CASSREGQGETQYF
many 14 TRBJ2-1 - TRBV19 TGTGCCAGTAGTTCGACGAGATCCTACAATGAGCAGTTCTTC CASSSTRSYNEQFF
- 15 TRBJ1-1 TRBD1 TRBV14 TGTGCCAGCAGCGACTACAGGGGCGCGAACACTGAAGCTTTATTT CASSDYRGANTEALF
- 14 TRBJ1-1 - TRBV11-2 TGTGCCAGCAGCTTAACTGCAGGTGACACTGAAGCTTTCTTT CASSLTAGDTEAFF
few 14 TRBJ2-5 - TRBV4-2 TGTGCCAGCAGCCAGCCCTCTACCCAAGAGACCCAGTACTTC CASSQPSTQETQYF
- 14 TRBJ2-4 TRBD2 TRBV3-1 TGTGCCAGCAGCCTTGTAGCGGGGGAAAACATTCAGTACTTC CASSLVAGENIQYF
few 15 TRBJ2-5 TRBD2 TRBV11-2 TGTGCCAGCAGCTTAGCCCTGTCGGGGGGAGGGACCCAGTACTTC CASSLALSGGGTQYF
few 16 TRBJ2-3 - TRBV5-1 TGCGCCAGCAGCTTGGACTCCGCGACGCGAAAAGATACGCAGTATTTT CASSLDSATRKDTQYF
- 12 TRBJ2-1 TRBD2 TRBV29-1 TGCAGCGTTGAGGGGCGGGGGGGTGAGCAGTTCTTC CSVEGRGGEQFF